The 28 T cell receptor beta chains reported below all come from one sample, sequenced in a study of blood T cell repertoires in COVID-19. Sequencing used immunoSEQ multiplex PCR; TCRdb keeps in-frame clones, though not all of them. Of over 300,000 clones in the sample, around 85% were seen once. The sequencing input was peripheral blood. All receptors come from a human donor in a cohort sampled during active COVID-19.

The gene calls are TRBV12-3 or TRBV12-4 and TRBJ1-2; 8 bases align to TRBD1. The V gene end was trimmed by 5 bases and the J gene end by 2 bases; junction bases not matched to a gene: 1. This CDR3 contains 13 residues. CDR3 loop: CASSTGGNYGYTF. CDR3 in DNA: TGTGCCAGCAGTACAGGGGGAAACTATGGCTACACCTTC.

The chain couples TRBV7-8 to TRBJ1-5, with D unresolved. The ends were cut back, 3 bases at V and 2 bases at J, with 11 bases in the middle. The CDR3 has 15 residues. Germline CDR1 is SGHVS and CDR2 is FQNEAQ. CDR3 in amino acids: CASSFTASGNQPQHF. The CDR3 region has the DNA TGTGCCAGCAGCTTCACAGCTTCGGGCAATCAGCCCCAGCATTTT.

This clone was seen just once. The CDR3 DNA sequence: TGTGCCAGCAGCCCCCGGGCAGGGAATGAGCAGTTCTTC. Translation gives CASSPRAGNEQFF. The chain uses TRBV5-5 and TRBJ2-1; D might be TRBD1 (5 bases). This CDR3 contains 13 residues. V lost 4 bases to trimming and J lost 7 bases, with 12 bases between them. From germline, CDR1 is SGHKS and CDR2 YYEKEE (reference sequence).

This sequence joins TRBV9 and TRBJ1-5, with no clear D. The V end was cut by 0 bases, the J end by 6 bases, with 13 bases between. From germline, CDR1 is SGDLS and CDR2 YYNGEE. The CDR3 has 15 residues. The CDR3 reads CASSVGYGSGQPQHF. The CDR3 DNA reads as TGTGCCAGCAGCGTAGGGTATGGGAGCGGTCAGCCCCAGCATTTT.

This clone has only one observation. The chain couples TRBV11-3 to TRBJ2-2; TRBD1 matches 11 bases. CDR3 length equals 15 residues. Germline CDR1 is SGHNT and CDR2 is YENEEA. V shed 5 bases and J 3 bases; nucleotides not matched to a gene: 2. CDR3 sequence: CASSMGQGDTGELFF. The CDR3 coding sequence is TGTGCCAGCAGCATGGGACAGGGGGACACCGGGGAGCTGTTTTTT.

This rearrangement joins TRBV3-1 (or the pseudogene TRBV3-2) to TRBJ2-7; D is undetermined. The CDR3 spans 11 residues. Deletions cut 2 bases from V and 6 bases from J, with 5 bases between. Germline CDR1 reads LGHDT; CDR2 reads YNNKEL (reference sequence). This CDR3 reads CASSQIREQYF. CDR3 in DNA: TGTGCCAGCAGCCAAATCCGCGAGCAGTACTTC.

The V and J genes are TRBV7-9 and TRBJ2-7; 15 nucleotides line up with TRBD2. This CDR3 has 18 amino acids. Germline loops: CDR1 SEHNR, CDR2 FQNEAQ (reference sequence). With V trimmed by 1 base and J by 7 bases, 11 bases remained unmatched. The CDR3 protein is CASSLESGLAGGAREQYF. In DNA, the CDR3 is TGTGCCAGCAGCTTAGAGTCGGGACTAGCGGGGGGCGCCCGAGAGCAGTACTTC.

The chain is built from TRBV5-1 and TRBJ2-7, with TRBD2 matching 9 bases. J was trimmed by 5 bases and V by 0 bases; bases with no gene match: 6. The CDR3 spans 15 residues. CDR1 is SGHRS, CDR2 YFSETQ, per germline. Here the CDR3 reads CASSLATAGGDEQYF. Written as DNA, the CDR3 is TGCGCCAGCAGCTTGGCTACCGCGGGGGGGGACGAGCAGTACTTC.

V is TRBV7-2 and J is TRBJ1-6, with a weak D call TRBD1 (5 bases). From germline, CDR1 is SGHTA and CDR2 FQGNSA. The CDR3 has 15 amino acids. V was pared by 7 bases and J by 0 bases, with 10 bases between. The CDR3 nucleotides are TGTGCCAGCAACCCCCAGGGCTCCTATAATTCACCCCTCCACTTT. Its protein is CASNPQGSYNSPLHF.

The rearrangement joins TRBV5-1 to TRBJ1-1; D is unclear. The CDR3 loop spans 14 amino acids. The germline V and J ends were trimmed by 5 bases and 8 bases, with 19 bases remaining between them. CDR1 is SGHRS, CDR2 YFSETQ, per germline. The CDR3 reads CASRPGGLLSEAFF. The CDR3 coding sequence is TGCGCCAGCAGACCCGGTGGACTTCTGAGCGAAGCTTTCTTT.

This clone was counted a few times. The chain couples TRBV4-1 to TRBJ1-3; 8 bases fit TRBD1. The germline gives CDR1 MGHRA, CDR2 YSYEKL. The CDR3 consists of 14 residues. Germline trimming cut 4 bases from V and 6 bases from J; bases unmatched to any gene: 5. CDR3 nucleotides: TGCGCCAGCAGCCCTGGACAGGGTGCAAACACCATATATTTT. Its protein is CASSPGQGANTIYF.

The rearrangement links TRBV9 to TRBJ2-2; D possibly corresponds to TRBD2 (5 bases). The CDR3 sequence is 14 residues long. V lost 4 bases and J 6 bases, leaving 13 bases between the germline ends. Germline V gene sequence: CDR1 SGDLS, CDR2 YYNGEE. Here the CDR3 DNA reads TGTGCCAGCAGCCGTACAACTAGTCCCGGGGAGCTGTTTTTT. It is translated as CASSRTTSPGELFF.

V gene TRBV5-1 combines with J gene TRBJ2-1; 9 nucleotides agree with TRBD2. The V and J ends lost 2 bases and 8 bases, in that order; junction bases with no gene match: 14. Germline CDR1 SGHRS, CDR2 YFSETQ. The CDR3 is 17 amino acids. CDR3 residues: CASSFTPERGAPHEQFF. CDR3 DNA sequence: TGCGCCAGCAGCTTTACCCCGGAGCGGGGGGCCCCACATGAGCAGTTCTTC.

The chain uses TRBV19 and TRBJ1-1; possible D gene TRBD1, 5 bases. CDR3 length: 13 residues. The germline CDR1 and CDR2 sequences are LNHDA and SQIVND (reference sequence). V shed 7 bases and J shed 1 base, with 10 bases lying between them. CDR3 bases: TGTGCCAGTACCCTCAGGGAGAACACTGAAGCTTTCTTT. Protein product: CASTLRENTEAFF.

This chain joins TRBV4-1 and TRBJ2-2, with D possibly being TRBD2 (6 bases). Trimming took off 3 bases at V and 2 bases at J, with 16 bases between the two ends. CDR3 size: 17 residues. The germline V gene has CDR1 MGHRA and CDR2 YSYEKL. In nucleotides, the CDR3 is TGCGCCAGCAGCCATTCGCGGGGCACTGATAACACCGGGGAGCTGTTTTTT. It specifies CASSHSRGTDNTGELFF.

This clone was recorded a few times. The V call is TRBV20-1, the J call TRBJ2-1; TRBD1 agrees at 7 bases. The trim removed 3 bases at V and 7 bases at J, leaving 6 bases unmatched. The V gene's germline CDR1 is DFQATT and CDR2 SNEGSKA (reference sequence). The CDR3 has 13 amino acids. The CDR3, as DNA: TGCAGTGCTAGTGAGGGGGCGGGTAATGAGCAGTTCTTC. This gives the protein CSASEGAGNEQFF.

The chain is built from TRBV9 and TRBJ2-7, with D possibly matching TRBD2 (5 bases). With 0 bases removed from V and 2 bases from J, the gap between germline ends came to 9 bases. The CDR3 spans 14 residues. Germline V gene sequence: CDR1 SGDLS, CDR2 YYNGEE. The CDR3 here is CASSVASQAYEQYF. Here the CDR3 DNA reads TGTGCCAGCAGCGTAGCTAGCCAGGCCTACGAGCAGTACTTC.

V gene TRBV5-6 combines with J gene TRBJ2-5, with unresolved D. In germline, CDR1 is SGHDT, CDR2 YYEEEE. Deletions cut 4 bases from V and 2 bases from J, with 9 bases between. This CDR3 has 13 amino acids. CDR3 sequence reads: CASSPPRQETQYF. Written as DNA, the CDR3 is TGTGCCAGCAGCCCCCCCAGGCAAGAGACCCAGTACTTC. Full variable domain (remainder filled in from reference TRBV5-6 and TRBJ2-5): DAGVTQSPTHLIKTRGQQVTLRCSPKSGHDTVSWYQQALGQGPQFIFQYYEEEERQRGNFPDRFSGHQFPNYSSELNVNALLLGDSALYLCASSPPRQETQYFGPGTRLLVL.

In DNA form, the CDR3 reads TGCGCCAGCAGTCGAGGGAACTATGGCTACACCTTC. Its translation: CASSRGNYGYTF. The chain combines TRBV5-1 with TRBJ1-2; D not resolved. CDR3 size: 12 residues. Trimming pared 5 bases from V and 2 bases from J, leaving 7 bases between. Germline CDR1 SGHRS, CDR2 YFSETQ.

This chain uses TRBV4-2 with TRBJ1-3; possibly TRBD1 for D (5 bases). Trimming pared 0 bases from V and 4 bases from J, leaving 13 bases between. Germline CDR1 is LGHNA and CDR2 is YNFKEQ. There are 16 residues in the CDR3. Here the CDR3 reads CASSQDTQGWGNTIYF. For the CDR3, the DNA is TGTGCCAGCAGCCAAGATACCCAGGGATGGGGAAACACCATATATTTT.

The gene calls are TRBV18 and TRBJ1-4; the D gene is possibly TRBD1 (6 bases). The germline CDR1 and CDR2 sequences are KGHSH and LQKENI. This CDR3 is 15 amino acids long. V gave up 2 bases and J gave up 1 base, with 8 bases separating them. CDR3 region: CASSPGGQTNEKLFF. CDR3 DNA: TGTGCCAGCTCACCAGGGGGCCAAACTAATGAAAAACTGTTTTTT.

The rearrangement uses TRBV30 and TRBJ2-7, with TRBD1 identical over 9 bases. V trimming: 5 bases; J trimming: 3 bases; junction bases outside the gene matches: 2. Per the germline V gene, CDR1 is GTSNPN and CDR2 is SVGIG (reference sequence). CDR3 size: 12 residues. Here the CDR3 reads CAWGTGYYEQYF. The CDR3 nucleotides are TGTGCCTGGGGGACAGGGTACTACGAGCAGTACTTC.

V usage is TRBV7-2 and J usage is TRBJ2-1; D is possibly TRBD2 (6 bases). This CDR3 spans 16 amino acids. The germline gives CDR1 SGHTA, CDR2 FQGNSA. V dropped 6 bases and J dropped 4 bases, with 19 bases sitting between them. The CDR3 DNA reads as TGTGCCAGCAGACCGCTGACGGGCGGGGATTACAATGAGCAGTTCTTC. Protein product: CASRPLTGGDYNEQFF.

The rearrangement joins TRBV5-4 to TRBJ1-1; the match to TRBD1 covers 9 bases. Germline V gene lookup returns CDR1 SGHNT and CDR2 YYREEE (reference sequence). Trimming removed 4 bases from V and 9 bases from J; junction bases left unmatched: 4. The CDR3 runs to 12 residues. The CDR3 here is CASSPGTGKAFF. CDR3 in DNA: TGTGCCAGCAGCCCGGGGACAGGGAAAGCTTTCTTT.

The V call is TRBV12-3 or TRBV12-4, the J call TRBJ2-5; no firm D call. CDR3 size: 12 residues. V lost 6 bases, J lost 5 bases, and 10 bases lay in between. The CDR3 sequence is CASRATVETQYF. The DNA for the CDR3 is TGTGCCAGCAGGGCGACTGTCGAGACCCAGTACTTC.

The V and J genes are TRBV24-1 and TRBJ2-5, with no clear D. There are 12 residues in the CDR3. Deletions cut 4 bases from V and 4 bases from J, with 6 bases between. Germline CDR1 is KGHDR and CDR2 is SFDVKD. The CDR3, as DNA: TGTGCCACCAGTGACTTCCTAGAGACCCAGTACTTC. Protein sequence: CATSDFLETQYF.

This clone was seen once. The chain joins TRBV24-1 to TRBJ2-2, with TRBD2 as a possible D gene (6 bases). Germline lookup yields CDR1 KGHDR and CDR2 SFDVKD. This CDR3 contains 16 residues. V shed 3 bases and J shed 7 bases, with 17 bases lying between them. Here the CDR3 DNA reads TGTGCCACCAGTGATCCCCAGACTAGTGCGGACGGGGAGCTGTTTTTT. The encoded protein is CATSDPQTSADGELFF.

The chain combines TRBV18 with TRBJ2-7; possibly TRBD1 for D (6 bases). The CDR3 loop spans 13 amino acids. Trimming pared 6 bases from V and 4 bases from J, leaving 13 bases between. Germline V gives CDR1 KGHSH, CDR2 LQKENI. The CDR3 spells CASSPGQQYEQYF. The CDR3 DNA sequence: TGTGCCAGCTCTCCTGGACAGCAGTACGAGCAGTACTTC.